Included here is one TCR beta chain sequence, with context. Antigen: not known. Germline is not matched at one junction end, which may reflect a read error. The entry originates in a study of tumor-infiltrating lymphocytes in primary liver carcinoma. The CDR3 is 14 residues long. Per germline, CDR1 SGHDT and CDR2 YYEEEE. Germline DNA was extracted alongside blood RNA, which was obtained from unsorted whole blood. The researchers produced TCR beta cDNA from 450 to 600 ng total RNA with a constant-region primer. Libraries of TCR beta came from three nested multiplex PCR rounds with slightly modified ARM-PCR. The first two PCR rounds used TRBV1-TRBV30 primers with a Cbeta primer, approximately 9 cycles each. MiXCR, applied by TCRdb to the multiplex PCR reads, yields one record per CDR3 protein. The sample contains 250,000 to 350,000 distinct CDR3 sequences, roughly three fifths of which appear only once.

Study results and caveats: A significantly higher top-250-clone fraction was found in tumors than in blood (p = 0.039).

Sequenced: peripheral blood. The sequence was obtained from a woman aged 25 to 39 with primary liver carcinoma and hepatitis B virus infection. This chain joins TRBV5-6 and TRBJ2-2, with D possibly being TRBD1 or TRBD2 (7 bases each). DNA of the CDR3: TGTGCCAGCAGTTTAAGGGACAGTTCGGGGGGGCTGTTTTTT. This encodes CASSLRDSSGGLFF.